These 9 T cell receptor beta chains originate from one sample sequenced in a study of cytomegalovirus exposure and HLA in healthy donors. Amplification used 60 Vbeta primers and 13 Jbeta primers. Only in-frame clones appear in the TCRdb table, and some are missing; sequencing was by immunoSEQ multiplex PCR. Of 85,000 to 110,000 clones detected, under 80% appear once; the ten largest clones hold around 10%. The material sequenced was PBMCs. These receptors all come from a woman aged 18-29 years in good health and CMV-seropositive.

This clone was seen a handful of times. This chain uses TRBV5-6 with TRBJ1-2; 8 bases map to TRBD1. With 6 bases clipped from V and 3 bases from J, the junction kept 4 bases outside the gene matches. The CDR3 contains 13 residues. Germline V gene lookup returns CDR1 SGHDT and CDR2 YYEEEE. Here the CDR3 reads CASNQQGDYGYTF. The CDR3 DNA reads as TGTGCCAGCAACCAACAGGGGGACTATGGCTACACCTTC. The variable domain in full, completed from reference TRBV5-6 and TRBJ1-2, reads DAGVTQSPTHLIKTRGQQVTLRCSPKSGHDTVSWYQQALGQGPQFIFQYYEEEERQRGNFPDRFSGHQFPNYSSELNVNALLLGDSALYLCASNQQGDYGYTFGSGTRLTVV.

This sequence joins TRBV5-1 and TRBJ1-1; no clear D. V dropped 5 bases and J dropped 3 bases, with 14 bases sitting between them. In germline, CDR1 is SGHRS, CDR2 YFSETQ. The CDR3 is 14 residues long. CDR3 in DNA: TGCGCCAGCAGGCAGGTCCTGGTGGACACTGAAGCTTTCTTT. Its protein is CASRQVLVDTEAFF.

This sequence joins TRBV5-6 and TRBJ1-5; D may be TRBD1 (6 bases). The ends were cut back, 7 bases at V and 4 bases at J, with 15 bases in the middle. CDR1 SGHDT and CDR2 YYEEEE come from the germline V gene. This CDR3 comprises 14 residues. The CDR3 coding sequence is TGTGCCAGCCAGGGGCAGGGCGGAAATCAGCCCCAGCATTTT. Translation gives CASQGQGGNQPQHF.

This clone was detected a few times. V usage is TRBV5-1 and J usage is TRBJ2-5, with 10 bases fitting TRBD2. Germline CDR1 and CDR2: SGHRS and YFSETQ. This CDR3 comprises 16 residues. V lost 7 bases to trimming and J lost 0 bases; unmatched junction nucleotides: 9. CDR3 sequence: CASANPTSGYQETQYF. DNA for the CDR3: TGCGCCAGCGCAAACCCGACTAGCGGGTACCAAGAGACCCAGTACTTC.

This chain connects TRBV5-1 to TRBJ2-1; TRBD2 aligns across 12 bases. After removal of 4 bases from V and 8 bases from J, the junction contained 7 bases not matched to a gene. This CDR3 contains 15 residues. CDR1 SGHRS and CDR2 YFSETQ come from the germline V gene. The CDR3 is CASSLTGLAGDEQFF. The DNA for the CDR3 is TGCGCCAGCAGCCTCACGGGACTAGCGGGCGATGAGCAGTTCTTC.

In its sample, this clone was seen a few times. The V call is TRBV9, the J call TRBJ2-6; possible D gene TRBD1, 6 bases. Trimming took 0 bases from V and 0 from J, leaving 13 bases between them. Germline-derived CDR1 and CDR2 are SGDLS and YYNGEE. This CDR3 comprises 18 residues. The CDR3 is CASSVALQGSSGANVLTF. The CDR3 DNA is TGTGCCAGCAGCGTAGCGTTGCAGGGGAGCTCTGGGGCCAACGTCCTGACTTTC.

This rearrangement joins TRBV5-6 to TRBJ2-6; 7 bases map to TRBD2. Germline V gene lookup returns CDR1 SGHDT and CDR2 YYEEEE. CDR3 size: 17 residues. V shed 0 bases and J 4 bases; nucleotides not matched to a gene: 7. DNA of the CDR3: TGTGCCAGCAGCTTGGACCTAGCGGTTGTCGGGGCCAACGTCCTGACTTTC. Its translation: CASSLDLAVVGANVLTF.

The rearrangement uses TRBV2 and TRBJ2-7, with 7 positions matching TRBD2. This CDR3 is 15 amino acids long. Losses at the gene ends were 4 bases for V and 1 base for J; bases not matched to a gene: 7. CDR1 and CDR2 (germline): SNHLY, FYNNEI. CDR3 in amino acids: CASSVGSGGSYEQYF. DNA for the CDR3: TGTGCCAGCAGTGTCGGATCGGGGGGATCCTACGAGCAGTACTTC.

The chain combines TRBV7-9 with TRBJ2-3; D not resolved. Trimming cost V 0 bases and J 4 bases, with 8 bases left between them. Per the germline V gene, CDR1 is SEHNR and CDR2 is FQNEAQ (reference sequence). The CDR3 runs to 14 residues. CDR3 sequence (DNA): TGTGCCAGCAGCTTAGCATCCCTCCCAGATACGCAGTATTTT. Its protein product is CASSLASLPDTQYF.